The 31 T cell receptor beta chains in this list originate from one sample, sequenced in a study of T cell responses to AZD1222 COVID-19 vaccine. Some clones are missing from TCRdb's copy, which holds only in-frame ones; the method was immunoSEQ multiplex PCR. In the table there are about 150,000 clones, roughly 91% of which are singletons. Here the sequenced sample was peripheral blood, taken on day 0 of AZD1222 vaccination. These TCRs come from an adult in good health.

The chain joins TRBV7-2 to TRBJ2-2, with D uncertain. Trimming pared 4 bases from V and 6 bases from J, leaving 3 bases between. CDR3 length: 11 residues. Germline values: CDR1 SGHTA, CDR2 FQGNSA. CDR3 sequence reads: CASSWPGELFF. The CDR3 DNA reads as TGTGCCAGCAGCTGGCCCGGGGAGCTGTTTTTT. Together with reference TRBV7-2 and TRBJ2-2, the CDR3 gives the full variable domain: GAGVSQSPSNKVTEKGKDVELRCDPISGHTALYWYRQSLGQGLEFLIYFQGNSAPDKSGLPSDRFSAERTGGSVSTLTIQRTQQEDSAVYLCASSWPGELFFGEGSRLTVL.

This chain joins TRBV7-3 and TRBJ2-5; 7 nucleotides line up with TRBD1. The CDR3 covers 13 residues. CDR1 SGHTA and CDR2 FQGTGA come from the germline V gene. The trim removed 6 bases at V and 2 bases at J, leaving 3 bases unmatched. The CDR3 DNA is TGTGCCAGCAGTAGGGACAGTCAAGAGACCCAGTACTTC. Protein: CASSRDSQETQYF. The full variable domain, rest sourced from reference TRBV7-3 and TRBJ2-5, is GAGVSQTPSNKVTEKGKYVELRCDPISGHTALYWYRQSLGQGPEFLIYFQGTGAADDSGLPNDRFFAVRPEGSVSTLKIQRTERGDSAVYLCASSRDSQETQYFGPGTRLLVL.

The chain recombines TRBV14 with TRBJ1-1; D may be TRBD1 (5 bases). Germline V gene data show CDR1 as SGHDN and CDR2 as FVKESK. The V end lost 5 bases, the J end lost 4 bases, and 11 bases lay between the germline ends. The CDR3 contains 13 residues. CDR3 in DNA: TGTGCCAGCAGCTATCGGGGGGGCACTGAAGCTTTCTTT. Protein sequence: CASSYRGGTEAFF.

V is TRBV29-1 and J is TRBJ1-2, with 7 bases aligning to TRBD1. This CDR3 spans 12 amino acids. Trimming cost V 6 bases and J 8 bases; bases outside gene matches: 9. Germline values: CDR1 SQVTM, CDR2 ANQGSEA. The CDR3 loop is CSVVQGLRGYTF. The CDR3 DNA sequence: TGCAGCGTAGTACAGGGGCTTCGGGGCTACACCTTC.

V usage is TRBV30 and J usage is TRBJ1-2; a possible D gene is TRBD1 (6 bases). Trimming shortened V by 2 bases and J by 4 bases, and 8 bases separated the two germline ends. The CDR3 is made up of 12 amino acids. Germline CDR1 GTSNPN, CDR2 SVGIG (reference sequence). The CDR3 DNA sequence: TGTGCCTGGAGTACAGGGAGCTATGGCTACACCTTC. Residues: CAWSTGSYGYTF.

The chain links TRBV7-2 to TRBJ1-5; D gene uncertain. V lost 2 bases, J lost 0 bases, and 8 bases lay in between. CDR1 is SGHTA and CDR2 is FQGNSA in the germline V gene. The CDR3 spans 15 residues. The CDR3 sequence is CASSLNLNSNQPQHF. The CDR3 coding sequence is TGTGCCAGCAGCTTAAACCTAAATAGCAATCAGCCCCAGCATTTT.

This clone was seen many times. V gene TRBV13 combines with J gene TRBJ1-1, with TRBD1 as a possible D gene (5 bases). The germline V gene has CDR1 PRHDT and CDR2 FYEKMQ (reference sequence). This CDR3 is 15 amino acids long. The V end was cut by 0 bases, the J end by 2 bases, with 10 bases between. The CDR3 DNA is TGTGCCAGCAGCTTAGGCACAGGTGGAAACACTGAAGCTTTCTTT. Its translation is CASSLGTGGNTEAFF.

V is TRBV7-2 and J is TRBJ1-1; D might be TRBD1 (5 bases). Deletions cut 6 bases from V and 11 bases from J, with 28 bases between. The CDR3 has 16 residues. Germline-derived CDR1 and CDR2 are SGHTA and FQGNSA. The CDR3 loop is CASSSPHVRVTNGAFF. The DNA of the CDR3 is TGTGCCAGCAGTAGCCCCCACGTCAGGGTTACTAATGGGGCTTTCTTT.

The rearrangement uses TRBV7-2 and TRBJ2-7; D possibly corresponds to TRBD1 (5 bases). Trimming shortened V by 4 bases and J by 2 bases, and 9 bases separated the two germline ends. Germline values: CDR1 SGHTA, CDR2 FQGNSA. The CDR3 contains 13 residues. CDR3 coding DNA: TGTGCCAGCAGCTGGGGCCCTACCTACGAGCAGTACTTC. Amino acid sequence: CASSWGPTYEQYF.

The chain employs TRBV4-1 and TRBJ1-4; 7 nucleotides match TRBD1. Germline CDR1 is MGHRA and CDR2 is YSYEKL. This CDR3 contains 18 residues. V trimming: 4 bases; J trimming: 6 bases; junction bases outside the gene matches: 17. DNA for the CDR3: TGCGCCAGCAGCCCTACCGGGACAGAAATTAAAGGCTATGAAAAACTGTTTTTT. Its protein product is CASSPTGTEIKGYEKLFF.

This clone was observed a single time. The chain combines TRBV3-1 (or the pseudogene TRBV3-2) with TRBJ2-3; weak D call: TRBD2 (6 bases). V shed 4 bases and J shed 6 bases, with 26 bases lying between them. This CDR3 region has 18 residues. Germline CDR1 LGHDT, CDR2 YNNKEL (reference sequence). CDR3: CASSPRGPRGDNYDTQYF. Here the CDR3 DNA reads TGTGCCAGCAGCCCCCGGGGCCCACGCGGGGATAACTACGATACGCAGTATTTT.

The rearrangement joins TRBV5-1 to TRBJ2-1; 9 bases map to TRBD2. CDR1 and CDR2 (germline): SGHRS, YFSETQ. Germline trimming cut 10 bases from V and 5 bases from J; bases unmatched to any gene: 22. The CDR3 runs to 18 residues. The CDR3 DNA sequence: TGCGCCTCCCTGCGAGGGGGGATTCCGGGACTAGCCAACAATGAGCAGTTCTTC. It codes for CASLRGGIPGLANNEQFF.

V usage is TRBV18 and J usage is TRBJ2-1; weak D call: TRBD1 (5 bases). The CDR3 extends over 13 amino acids. The germline V and J ends were trimmed by 8 bases and 9 bases, with 17 bases remaining between them. Germline assignment: CDR1 KGHSH and CDR2 LQKENI. The DNA of the CDR3 is TGTGCCAGCGCGCAGGGATCGATATCTGAGCAGTTCTTC. The encoded protein is CASAQGSISEQFF.

This chain links TRBV7-8 with TRBJ1-6; TRBD1 matches at 8 bases. The V gene's germline CDR1 is SGHVS and CDR2 FQNEAQ. The J segment lost 8 bases and the V segment lost 1 base, leaving 4 bases of the junction unmatched. The CDR3 has 15 amino acids. The CDR3 region is CASSLEWTGHSPLHF. In nucleotides, the CDR3 is TGTGCCAGCAGCTTAGAATGGACAGGGCATTCACCCCTCCACTTT.

V and J are TRBV3-1 (or the pseudogene TRBV3-2) and TRBJ2-2; 14 positions match TRBD2. The CDR3 is made up of 19 amino acids. Germline V gives CDR1 LGHDT, CDR2 YNNKEL (reference sequence). Losses at the gene ends were 4 bases for V and 4 bases for J; bases not matched to a gene: 11. The CDR3 coding sequence is TGTGCCAGCAGCCGAAGGGGGACTAGCGGGAGCAGGAGCACCGGGGAGCTGTTTTTT. Translating it yields CASSRRGTSGSRSTGELFF.

V and J are TRBV28 and TRBJ2-5; tentatively, D is TRBD1 or TRBD2 (6 bases each). CDR1 is MDHEN and CDR2 is SYDVKM in the germline V gene. CDR3 size: 16 residues. V was shortened by 4 bases and J by 1 base, with 16 bases between the two germline ends. The CDR3 reads CASSWDFGGRQETQYF. The CDR3 nucleotides are TGTGCCAGCAGTTGGGACTTTGGGGGGCGCCAAGAGACCCAGTACTTC.

The J gene is TRBJ2-5, the V gene TRBV18; either TRBD1 or TRBD2 may supply D (5 bases each). The CDR3 spans 13 residues. Germline V gene sequence: CDR1 KGHSH, CDR2 LQKENI. Trimming pared 4 bases from V and 4 bases from J, leaving 10 bases between. As DNA, the CDR3 is TGTGCCAGCTCACGGGACGTCGGAGAGACCCAGTACTTC. This encodes CASSRDVGETQYF.

The rearrangement joins TRBV3-1 (or the pseudogene TRBV3-2) to TRBJ2-2, with a tentative D call TRBD2 (5 bases). Germline CDR1 reads LGHDT; CDR2 reads YNNKEL (reference sequence). Trimming removed 0 bases at V and 0 bases at J, with 8 bases between. The CDR3 extends over 16 amino acids. The CDR3 here is CASSQEGSANTGELFF. CDR3 coding DNA: TGTGCCAGCAGCCAAGAGGGTAGCGCGAACACCGGGGAGCTGTTTTTT.

The rearrangement uses TRBV4-3 and TRBJ2-1, with no clear D. The CDR3 is 13 amino acids. Trimming pared 1 base from V and 10 bases from J, leaving 11 bases between. The germline CDR1 and CDR2 sequences are LGHNA and YSLEER. The DNA of the CDR3 is TGCGCCAGCAGCCAAGGAACAAATGGGGAGCAGTTCTTC. Encoded protein: CASSQGTNGEQFF.

This clone was seen a single time. The rearrangement links TRBV24-1 to TRBJ2-1, with D possibly being TRBD1 or TRBD2 (5 bases each). V dropped 2 bases and J dropped 8 bases, with 18 bases sitting between them. Germline V lookup: CDR1 KGHDR, CDR2 SFDVKD. CDR3 length: 16 amino acids. The chain's CDR3 is CATSDYGGDPFDEQFF. DNA for the CDR3: TGTGCCACCAGTGATTACGGTGGGGACCCCTTCGATGAGCAGTTCTTC.

This chain connects TRBV5-1 to TRBJ2-7; D is possibly TRBD1 (6 bases). Trimming took 0 bases from V and 6 from J, leaving 10 bases between them. This CDR3 has 13 amino acids. Germline V lookup: CDR1 SGHRS, CDR2 YFSETQ. CDR3 region: CASSLVAGAEQYF. DNA for the CDR3: TGCGCCAGCAGCTTGGTTGCAGGGGCCGAGCAGTACTTC.

J is TRBJ2-1 and V is TRBV14; no reliable D call. The CDR3 length is 15 residues. V was pared by 0 bases and J by 3 bases, with 9 bases between. Germline V gene data show CDR1 as SGHDN and CDR2 as FVKESK. CDR3 coding DNA: TGTGCCAGCAGCCAAGATGGTCCTTTCTACAATGAGCAGTTCTTC. As protein: CASSQDGPFYNEQFF.

The chain uses TRBV19 and TRBJ1-1, with D unresolved. In germline, CDR1 is LNHDA, CDR2 SQIVND (reference sequence). V lost 6 bases and J lost 0, with 11 bases in between. The CDR3 length is 14 residues. CDR3 loop: CASRAWGMNTEAFF. The CDR3 region has the DNA TGTGCCAGTAGGGCCTGGGGAATGAACACTGAAGCTTTCTTT.

The chain couples TRBV6-5 to TRBJ1-2; no firm D call. V lost 2 bases and J 6 bases, leaving 10 bases between the germline ends. Germline CDR1 MNHEY, CDR2 SVGAGI. The CDR3 extends over 13 amino acids. CDR3 nucleotides: TGTGCCAGCAGTTACGGCGCGGGAAATGGCTACACCTTC. It encodes CASSYGAGNGYTF.

As DNA, the CDR3 is TGTGCCAGCAGCATCCGGGGGGGGCCGAACAATGAGCAGTTCTTC. This encodes CASSIRGGPNNEQFF. The genes are TRBV7-2 and TRBJ2-1, with 8 bases aligning to TRBD2. From germline, CDR1 is SGHTA and CDR2 FQGNSA. The CDR3 is 15 residues long. The trim removed 5 bases at V and 5 bases at J, leaving 8 bases unmatched.

This clone was seen just once. The chain employs TRBV11-3 and TRBJ2-7; 7 bases are shared with TRBD2. From germline, CDR1 is SGHNT and CDR2 YENEEA. The CDR3 has 15 residues. V was clipped by 5 bases and J by 3 bases; unmatched bases: 10. CDR3: CASSPTGGSHYEQYF. The CDR3 nucleotides read TGTGCCAGCAGCCCCACGGGGGGAAGCCACTACGAGCAGTACTTC.

The CDR3 nucleotides read TGTGCTAGTGCTTTTCTAATCTCACCCCACCCCGGGGGGATCACTAACTATGGCTACACCTTC. It translates to CASAFLISPHPGGITNYGYTF. V gene TRBV12-5 combines with J gene TRBJ1-2; possibly TRBD1 for D (5 bases). The CDR3 contains 21 residues. Germline lookup yields CDR1 LGHNT and CDR2 FRNRAP. V was shortened by 7 bases and J by 0 bases, with 33 bases between the two germline ends.

The V call is TRBV2, the J call TRBJ2-2; 8 nucleotides line up with TRBD1. Germline V lookup: CDR1 SNHLY, CDR2 FYNNEI. This CDR3 comprises 14 residues. Trimming took 8 bases from V and 3 from J; bases not matched to a gene: 5. This CDR3 is CASSRDRHTGELFF. The CDR3 DNA reads as TGTGCCAGCTCACGGGACAGGCACACCGGGGAGCTGTTTTTT.

This sequence joins TRBV14 and TRBJ2-3; unclear D gene. This CDR3 contains 15 residues. The V end lost 4 bases, the J end lost 0 bases, and 11 bases lay between the germline ends. Per the germline V gene, CDR1 is SGHDN and CDR2 is FVKESK. The DNA for the CDR3 is TGTGCCAGCAGCCGAGTGATGAGGAGCACAGATACGCAGTATTTT. This sequence encodes CASSRVMRSTDTQYF.

This sequence joins TRBV7-8 and TRBJ2-7; 13 bases line up with TRBD2. The V gene's germline CDR1 is SGHVS and CDR2 FQNEAQ. This CDR3 comprises 17 residues. The V gene end was trimmed by 5 bases and the J gene end by 6 bases; junction bases not matched to a gene: 13. The chain's CDR3 is CASSPGGLAGVWGEQYF. CDR3 DNA: TGTGCCAGCAGCCCAGGAGGACTAGCGGGAGTTTGGGGCGAGCAGTACTTC.

The sample holds a few counts of this clone. The chain is built from TRBV30 and TRBJ1-5; 8 nucleotides line up with TRBD1. The CDR3 has 15 amino acids. Germline V lookup: CDR1 GTSNPN, CDR2 SVGIG (reference sequence). J gave up 1 base and V 2 bases, and 4 bases lay outside the gene matches. The CDR3 region is CAWSRGQGSNQPQHF. The CDR3 coding sequence is TGTGCCTGGAGTCGCGGACAGGGCAGCAATCAGCCCCAGCATTTT.